This T cell receptor (beta chain) is from a study of blood T cell repertoires in COVID-19. Looked up from germline, CDR1 is SEHNR and CDR2 is FQNEAQ (reference sequence). V trimming: 5 bases; J trimming: 1 base; junction bases outside the gene matches: 5. The CDR3 is made up of 15 amino acids. The assay was immunoSEQ multiplex PCR, and TCRdb's table has in-frame clones only and misses some. The sample includes 100,000 or so clones, around 87% seen only once; the top ten take under 14%. This clone was seen once. The sequencing input was peripheral blood. This chain uses TRBV7-9 with TRBJ1-1, with TRBD1 matching over 9 bases. The clonotype comes from a woman in her twenties or thirties with acute or convalescent COVID-19. The CDR3 DNA reads TGTGCCAGCAGCCCACCGACAGGGGGGAACACTGAAGCTTTCTTT. This sequence encodes CASSPPTGGNTEAFF. The whole variable domain, filled in from reference TRBV7-9 and TRBJ1-1, reads DTGVSQNPRHKITKRGQNVTFRCDPISEHNRLYWYRQTLGQGPEFLTYFQNEAQLEKSRLLSDRFSAERPKGSFSTLEIQRTEQGDSAMYLCASSPPTGGNTEAFFGQGTRLTVV.